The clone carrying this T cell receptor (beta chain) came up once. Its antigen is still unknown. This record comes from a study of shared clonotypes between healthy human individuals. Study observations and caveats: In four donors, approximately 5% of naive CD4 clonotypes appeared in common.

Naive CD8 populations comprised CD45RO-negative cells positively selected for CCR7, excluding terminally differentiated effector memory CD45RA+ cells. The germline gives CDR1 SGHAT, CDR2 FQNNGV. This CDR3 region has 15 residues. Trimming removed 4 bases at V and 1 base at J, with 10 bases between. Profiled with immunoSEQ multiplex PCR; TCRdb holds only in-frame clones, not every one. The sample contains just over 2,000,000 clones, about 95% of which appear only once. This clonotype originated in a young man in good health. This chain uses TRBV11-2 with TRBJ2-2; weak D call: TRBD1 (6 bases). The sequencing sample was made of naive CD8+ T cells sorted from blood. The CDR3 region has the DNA TGTGCCAGCAGCTACAGGGCCCTGAACACCGGGGAGCTGTTTTTT. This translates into CASSYRALNTGELFF.